This TCR beta chain was obtained from a study of blood T cell repertoires in COVID-19. The overall study: T cells, B-cell-depleted T cells, or PBMCs provided the cDNA or gDNA that served as material.

The sample holds a few counts of this clone. Original analysis: Amplified reference gene primers provided the basis for estimating nucleated cell counts. TCRdb's table, derived via immunoSEQ multiplex PCR, lists solely in-frame clones and lacks some. That table supplies the V and J calls and clone size; D and trimming were determined from the DNA. The sample consists of over 200,000 clones, approximately 84% of them appearing once. Clinical histories supplied by participants themselves formed the basis of cohort assignment. Looked up from germline, CDR1 is SNHLY and CDR2 is FYNNEI. V lost 6 bases to trimming and J lost 0 bases, with 15 bases between them. CDR3 length equals 16 residues.

The rearrangement joins TRBV2 to TRBJ1-5; D unclear. The TCR comes from a man aged 35-49 years who had recovered from COVID-19. The specimen sequenced was PBMCs or T cells enriched from blood (not recorded which). The CDR3 DNA follows: TGTGCCAGCAGCGGGCGAAGGGAGAATAGCAATCAGCCCCAGCATTTT. This gives the protein CASSGRRENSNQPQHF.